The next 15 T cell receptor beta chains were all read from a single sample in a study of T cell changes during pregnancy in multiple sclerosis. Generated by immunoSEQ multiplex PCR, the TCRdb table keeps only in-frame clones and is missing some. The data show just under 65,000 clones, 75% to 95% seen once. Sequenced here: peripheral blood, sampled in the third trimester of pregnancy. The receptors shown here come from a female donor in good health, enrolled as a control in a pregnancy study.

The rearrangement joins TRBV7-2 to TRBJ1-3, with 7 bases that match TRBD1. V shed 3 bases, J shed 0 bases, and the junction held 2 bases outside the gene matches. CDR3 length: 15 amino acids. Germline-derived CDR1 and CDR2 are SGHTA and FQGNSA. CDR3 sequence (DNA): TGTGCCAGCAGCTTCAGGGGGACCTCTGGAAACACCATATATTTT. Residues: CASSFRGTSGNTIYF.

This clone was seen only once. V and J are TRBV18 and TRBJ1-2; 10 positions agree with TRBD1. CDR1 is KGHSH and CDR2 is LQKENI in the germline V gene. The CDR3 covers 16 residues. After removal of 3 bases from V and 3 bases from J, the junction contained 7 bases not matched to a gene. The CDR3: CASSPSGTGEDYGYTF. Here the CDR3 DNA reads TGTGCCAGCTCACCTTCCGGGACAGGGGAGGACTATGGCTACACCTTC.

The V and J genes are TRBV7-8 and TRBJ2-3; no clear D gene. The CDR3 is made up of 14 amino acids. V was clipped by 2 bases and J by 3 bases, with 9 bases between them. CDR1 is SGHVS, CDR2 FQNEAQ, per germline. CDR3 in DNA: TGTGCCAGCAGCTTACTAGTTGGTACAGATACGCAGTATTTT. It translates to CASSLLVGTDTQYF.

The genes are TRBV6-1 and TRBJ2-1; no firm D call. Trimming stripped 1 base from V and 5 bases from J, with 15 bases between. The CDR3 contains 16 residues. In germline, CDR1 is MNHNS, CDR2 SASEGT. CDR3 sequence reads: CASSEEALRQHNEQFF. The CDR3 DNA follows: TGTGCCAGCAGTGAAGAAGCCTTGAGGCAACACAATGAGCAGTTCTTC.

V and J are TRBV7-9 and TRBJ2-2, with D uncertain. CDR1 and CDR2 (germline): SEHNR, FQNEAQ (reference sequence). Deletions cut 5 bases from V and 6 bases from J, with 16 bases between. The CDR3 loop spans 15 amino acids. CDR3 sequence (DNA): TGTGCCAGCAGCCACGTGGCGGCTAGATCCGGGGAGCTGTTTTTT. The encoded protein is CASSHVAARSGELFF.

On this clone itself: Other DNA sequences from this sample encode an identical CDR3 as well. This chain joins TRBV9 and TRBJ2-3; 9 bases map to TRBD2. Germline trimming cut 4 bases from V and 2 bases from J; bases unmatched to any gene: 11. This CDR3 contains 17 residues. Germline CDR1 and CDR2: SGDLS and YYNGEE. CDR3 sequence: CASSLLTSGGTTDTQYF. CDR3 DNA sequence: TGTGCCAGCAGCTTGCTGACTAGCGGAGGGACCACAGATACGCAGTATTTT.

In its sample, this clone was seen once. This chain connects TRBV7-2 to TRBJ1-1; no definite D call. V was clipped by 4 bases and J by 1 base, with 13 bases between them. The CDR3 is made up of 15 amino acids. CDR1 is SGHTA, CDR2 FQGNSA, per germline. This CDR3 is CASSSDPSGNTEAFF. The CDR3 coding sequence is TGTGCCAGCAGCTCCGATCCGAGCGGGAACACTGAAGCTTTCTTT.

The chain recombines TRBV10-2 with TRBJ1-1; D unresolved. Germline V gene lookup returns CDR1 WSHSY and CDR2 SAAADI. V lost 5 bases, J lost 1 base, and 11 bases lay in between. This CDR3 comprises 14 residues. The CDR3 nucleotides are TGCGCCAGCAGTAGTTTAACGGGGAACACTGAAGCTTTCTTT. It specifies CASSSLTGNTEAFF.

The CDR3 reads CASSSERGGTINYGYTF. The CDR3 coding sequence is TGTGCCAGCAGCTCCGAACGGGGGGGGACAATCAACTATGGCTACACCTTC. The V and J genes are TRBV13 and TRBJ1-2; perhaps TRBD1 as D (6 bases). Germline CDR1 PRHDT, CDR2 FYEKMQ (reference sequence). The ends were cut back, 4 bases at V and 2 bases at J, with 20 bases in the middle. The CDR3 contains 17 residues. The whole variable domain, remainder taken from reference TRBV13 and TRBJ1-2, is AAGVIQSPRHLIKEKRETATLKCYPIPRHDTVYWYQQGPGQDPQFLISFYEKMQSDKGSIPDRFSAQQFSDYHSELNMSSLELGDSALYFCASSSERGGTINYGYTFGSGTRLTVV.

This clone came up once. The chain employs TRBV5-4 and TRBJ2-5, with TRBD2 matching 11 bases. The V gene's germline CDR1 is SGHNT and CDR2 YYREEE (reference sequence). This CDR3 is built from 17 residues. V gave up 1 base and J gave up 2 bases; unmatched junction bases: 7. CDR3 nucleotide sequence: TGTGCCAGCAGCTTGCTCGGTAGCGGGGGGGATCAAGAGACCCAGTACTTC. It specifies CASSLLGSGGDQETQYF.

Only one count was recorded for this clone. The genes are TRBV7-8 and TRBJ2-7; TRBD2 aligns across 7 bases. CDR3 size: 15 residues. From germline, CDR1 is SGHVS and CDR2 FQNEAQ. The ends lost 5 bases at V and 5 bases at J; junction bases unmatched: 12. CDR3 DNA sequence: TGTGCCAGCAGCCCAGGGTGGGATAGCGGGCACGAGCAGTACTTC. Translating gives CASSPGWDSGHEQYF.

The count of this clone is one. The chain joins TRBV6-7 to TRBJ2-7; no definite D call. TRBV6-7 is designated an ORF whose function remains uncertain. The CDR3 sequence is 9 residues long. In DNA, the CDR3 is TGTCCGCCCCGGTACGAGCAGTACTTC. Its translation is CPPRYEQYF.

The chain employs TRBV11-3 and TRBJ1-1; 9 bases are a match to TRBD1. The CDR3 is 13 residues long. Germline assignment: CDR1 SGHNT and CDR2 YENEEA. Trimming at V came to 1 base and at J to 7 bases, leaving 1 base not matched to a gene. In nucleotides, the CDR3 is TGTGCCAGCAGCTTAGGACAGGGGGTTGAAGCTTTCTTT. Its translation is CASSLGQGVEAFF. Based on the CDR3 plus reference TRBV11-3 and TRBJ1-1, the full variable domain is EAGVVQSPRYKIIEKKQPVAFWCNPISGHNTLYWYLQNLGQGPELLIRYENEEAVDDSQLPKDRFSAERLKGVDSTLKIQPAELGDSAVYLCASSLGQGVEAFFGQGTRLTVV.

The chain joins TRBV5-1 to TRBJ2-7; TRBD2 matches at 10 bases. Germline lookup yields CDR1 SGHRS and CDR2 YFSETQ. Trimming took 4 bases from V and 3 from J; bases not matched to a gene: 7. The CDR3 has 15 amino acids. CDR3 protein: CASSPRTSGDYEQYF. For the CDR3, the DNA is TGCGCCAGCAGCCCCCGGACTAGCGGAGACTACGAGCAGTACTTC.

This sequence joins TRBV11-2 and TRBJ2-1; 8 bases are shared with TRBD2. The V gene end was trimmed by 2 bases and the J gene end by 8 bases; junction bases not matched to a gene: 5. CDR1 and CDR2 from the germline V gene are SGHAT and FQNNGV. The CDR3 has 14 residues. The CDR3 sequence: CASSLTGGLDEQFF. The DNA for the CDR3 is TGTGCCAGCAGCTTAACGGGGGGGCTAGATGAGCAGTTCTTC.